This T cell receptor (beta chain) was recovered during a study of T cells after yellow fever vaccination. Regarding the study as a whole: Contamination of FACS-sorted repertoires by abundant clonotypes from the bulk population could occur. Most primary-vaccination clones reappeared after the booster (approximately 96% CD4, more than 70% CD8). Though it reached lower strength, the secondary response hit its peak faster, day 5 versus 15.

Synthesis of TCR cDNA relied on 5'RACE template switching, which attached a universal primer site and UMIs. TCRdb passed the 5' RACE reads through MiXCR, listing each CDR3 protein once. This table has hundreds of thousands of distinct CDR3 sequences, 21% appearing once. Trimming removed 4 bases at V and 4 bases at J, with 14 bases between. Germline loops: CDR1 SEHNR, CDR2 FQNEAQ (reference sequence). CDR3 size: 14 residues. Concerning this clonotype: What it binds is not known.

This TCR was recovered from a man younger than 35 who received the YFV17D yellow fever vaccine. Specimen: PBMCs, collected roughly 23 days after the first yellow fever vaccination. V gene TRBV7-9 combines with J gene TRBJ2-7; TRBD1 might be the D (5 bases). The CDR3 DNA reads TGTGCCAGCAGCTCCGGCAGGGAAACGTACGAGCAGTACTTC. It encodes CASSSGRETYEQYF.